A single sample is the source of the 8 T cell receptor beta chains below, sequenced in a study of blood T cell repertoires in COVID-19. This table comes from immunoSEQ multiplex PCR, and its TCRdb copy is limited to in-frame clones, with some not included. Of 120,000 or so clones in the sample, around four fifths were seen once. Sequenced: peripheral blood. The receptors come from a man at least 80 years old with active or convalescent COVID-19.

This clone was found once. The chain employs TRBV24-1 and TRBJ2-1; D is unclear. The CDR3 has 16 amino acids. In germline, CDR1 is KGHDR, CDR2 SFDVKD. V shed 4 bases and J shed 2 bases, with 14 bases lying between them. CDR3 DNA sequence: TGTGCCACCAGTGAGAGTAGCCCCTCCACCTACAATGAGCAGTTCTTC. Translation: CATSESSPSTYNEQFF.

The gene calls are TRBV6-5 and TRBJ1-6, with TRBD1 matching over 10 bases. The CDR3 length is 15 residues. The J segment lost 6 bases and the V segment lost 5 bases, leaving 4 bases of the junction unmatched. The germline gives CDR1 MNHEY, CDR2 SVGAGI. The CDR3 bases are TGTGCCAGCAGTACGACAGGGGGCGGTAATTCACCCCTCCACTTT. This codes for CASSTTGGGNSPLHF.

The chain carries TRBV7-2 and TRBJ1-3; the D gene is possibly TRBD1 (5 bases). In germline, CDR1 is SGHTA, CDR2 FQGNSA. Trimming left V 6 bases short and J 2 bases short, with 14 bases between. This CDR3 is 15 amino acids long. The CDR3 here is CASRIMRGPGNTIYF. The CDR3 DNA is TGTGCCAGCAGGATTATGCGGGGACCTGGAAACACCATATATTTT.

V and J are TRBV4-2 and TRBJ2-1, with D perhaps matching TRBD2 (6 bases). V gave up 1 base and J gave up 0 bases, with 13 bases separating them. The CDR3 extends over 17 amino acids. The germline gives CDR1 LGHNA, CDR2 YNFKEQ. CDR3 residues: CASSQVLAGRSYNEQFF. The CDR3 DNA sequence: TGTGCCAGCAGCCAAGTTCTTGCGGGGCGCTCCTACAATGAGCAGTTCTTC.

The chain uses TRBV3-1 (or the pseudogene TRBV3-2) and TRBJ1-1, with 8 bases identical to TRBD1. The germline V gene has CDR1 LGHDT and CDR2 YNNKEL (reference sequence). The CDR3 loop spans 13 amino acids. V gave up 3 bases and J gave up 9 bases; unmatched junction bases: 6. The CDR3 DNA follows: TGTGCCAGCAGCCACGCAGACAGGGGACAAGCTTTCTTT. Translating gives CASSHADRGQAFF.

The gene calls are TRBV5-1 and TRBJ2-7; 7 bases map to TRBD1. After removal of 7 bases from V and 0 bases from J, the junction contained 7 bases not matched to a gene. Germline loops: CDR1 SGHRS, CDR2 YFSETQ. The CDR3 covers 14 residues. The CDR3 bases are TGCGCCAGCTTGATCAGGGGGAGCTCCTACGAGCAGTACTTC. Protein product: CASLIRGSSYEQYF.

The rearrangement links TRBV29-1 to TRBJ2-3; D perhaps matches TRBD1 (6 bases). The V gene's germline CDR1 is SQVTM and CDR2 ANQGSEA. V was pared by 6 bases and J by 3 bases, with 19 bases between. This CDR3 has 15 residues. The CDR3 nucleotides are TGCAGCGTGTCTCTACAGGGTACCAGGACAGATACGCAGTATTTT. Translating gives CSVSLQGTRTDTQYF.

The chain employs TRBV12-3 or TRBV12-4 and TRBJ1-5; TRBD1 agrees at 7 bases. The V segment lost 6 bases and the J segment 9 bases; nucleotides outside the gene matches: 8. This CDR3 is 13 amino acids long. CDR3: CASRPQGVGPQHF. DNA for the CDR3: TGTGCCAGCAGACCCCAGGGGGTTGGGCCCCAGCATTTT.